These 23 T cell receptor beta chains originate from one sample sequenced in a study of yellow fever vaccine responses in identical twins. MiXCR, applied by TCRdb to the RT-PCR reads, yields one record per CDR3 protein. Of 17,000 or so distinct CDR3 sequences listed, approximately 70% are singletons. The starting material was T cells from blood (PBMCs), unsorted or a sorted subset (not recorded which), obtained before or after yellow fever vaccination (not recorded which). The origin of the receptors is a woman aged 18-29 years who received the yellow fever vaccine.

This clonotype was seen a single time. This rearrangement joins TRBV20-1 to TRBJ2-5; D is perhaps TRBD1 or TRBD2 (5 bases each). V lost 3 bases and J 0 bases, leaving 11 bases between the germline ends. Germline V lookup: CDR1 DFQATT, CDR2 SNEGSKA (reference sequence). This CDR3 region has 14 residues. The CDR3 coding sequence is TGCAGTGCTAGTCCAGGGACCCACCAAGAGACCCAGTACTTC. The encoded protein is CSASPGTHQETQYF.

The chain is built from TRBV23-1 and TRBJ2-1; tentatively, D is TRBD1 or TRBD2 (5 bases each). TRBV23-1 is an ORF for which the function is uncertain. Deletions cut 2 bases from V and 8 bases from J, with 13 bases between. This CDR3 has 14 residues. CDR3 loop: CASSQGTSWDEQFF. CDR3 DNA: TGCGCCAGCAGTCAAGGGACCTCTTGGGATGAGCAGTTCTTC.

The chain uses TRBV5-6 and TRBJ1-3; D perhaps matches TRBD1 (5 bases). V was pared by 2 bases and J by 2 bases, with 14 bases between. The germline V gene encodes CDR1 SGHDT and CDR2 YYEEEE. CDR3 length equals 16 residues. The CDR3 DNA follows: TGTGCCAGCAGCTTATATTCCGGGACTGCTGGAAACACCATATATTTT. Its protein is CASSLYSGTAGNTIYF.

This clonotype was observed a few times. The chain uses TRBV2 and TRBJ2-7; possible D gene TRBD2, 5 bases. The germline V and J ends were trimmed by 6 bases and 3 bases, with 6 bases remaining between them. Germline loops: CDR1 SNHLY, CDR2 FYNNEI. The CDR3 length is 11 residues. CDR3 protein: CASRAGYEQYV. The CDR3 region has the DNA TGTGCCAGCAGGGCGGGCTACGAGCAGTACGTC.

The V gene is TRBV27, the J gene TRBJ2-2; D call uncertain. The CDR3 totals 16 residues. The germline CDR1 and CDR2 sequences are MNHEY and SMNVEV (reference sequence). Trimming removed 0 bases from V and 7 bases from J, with 15 bases in between. This chain's CDR3 is CASSLSGSLEDGELFF. The CDR3, as DNA: TGTGCCAGCAGTTTATCGGGCTCCCTCGAGGACGGGGAGCTGTTTTTT.

CDR3 DNA: TGTGCCATCAGTGACGGGGGGGTCGACAGGAGGAGCTCCTACGAGCAGTACGTC. It is translated as CAISDGGVDRRSSYEQYV. The gene calls are TRBV10-3 and TRBJ2-7, with 8 bases that match TRBD2. The junction had 13 bases not matched to a gene; V was cut back by 3 bases and J by 0 bases. Germline V lookup: CDR1 ENHRY, CDR2 SYGVKD. This CDR3 region has 18 residues.

J is TRBJ1-6 and V is TRBV12-3 or TRBV12-4, with D unclear. The CDR3 is 12 residues long. V lost 3 bases to trimming and J lost 6 bases, with 3 bases between them. CDR3 nucleotides: TGTGCCAGCAGTTTCGGTAATTCACCCCTCCACTTT. It specifies CASSFGNSPLHF.

The table lists this clonotype with a count of one. The V call is TRBV4-2, the J call TRBJ2-5; 9 bases align to TRBD1. This CDR3 is built from 14 residues. Germline V gene lookup returns CDR1 LGHNA and CDR2 YNFKEQ. V shed 4 bases, J shed 5 bases, and the junction held 5 bases outside the gene matches. The CDR3 here is CASSPPGQGETQYF. Written as DNA, the CDR3 is TGTGCCAGCAGCCCACCTGGACAGGGGGAGACCCAGTACTTC.

The J gene is TRBJ1-1, the V gene TRBV24-1; possibly TRBD1 for D (5 bases). Germline loops: CDR1 KGHDR, CDR2 SFDVKD. The CDR3 length is 15 residues. V gave up 8 bases and J gave up 1 base, with 16 bases separating them. The CDR3: CATTPSGAGNTEAFF. In DNA form, the CDR3 reads TGTGCCACCACCCCTTCCGGGGCCGGGAACACTGAAGCTTTCTTT.

The chain employs TRBV11-2 and TRBJ2-7; 11 bases map to TRBD2. The ends lost 3 bases at V and 0 bases at J; junction bases unmatched: 1. CDR1 is SGHAT and CDR2 is FQNNGV in the germline V gene. This CDR3 has 15 amino acids. The chain's CDR3 is CASSLGLADSYEQYF. CDR3 nucleotides: TGTGCCAGCAGCTTGGGACTAGCGGACTCCTACGAGCAGTACTTC.

In its sample, this clonotype was seen a few times. The rearrangement joins TRBV11-2 to TRBJ2-6, with D perhaps given as TRBD1 or TRBD2 (5 bases each). The CDR3 consists of 18 residues. Germline CDR1 and CDR2: SGHAT and FQNNGV. Between the trimmed V and J ends, which lost 1 base and 0 bases, there was a span of 13 bases. CDR3 nucleotides: TGTGCCAGCAGCTTAGGCGTGAGGGGAAGCTCTGGGGCCAACGTCCTGACTTTC. Translating gives CASSLGVRGSSGANVLTF.

This chain joins TRBV5-1 and TRBJ2-5; D possibly corresponds to TRBD2 (6 bases). CDR1 is SGHRS and CDR2 is YFSETQ in the germline V gene. Trimming pared 4 bases from V and 5 bases from J, leaving 18 bases between. The CDR3 extends over 15 amino acids. CDR3 bases: TGCGCCAGCAGCCCGGACTTGGGCCGGGGGGAGACCCAGTACTTC. The encoded protein is CASSPDLGRGETQYF.

The V and J genes are TRBV12-3 or TRBV12-4 and TRBJ2-7; TRBD2 agrees at 16 bases. CDR3 size: 18 residues. Germline trimming cut 6 bases from V and 4 bases from J; bases unmatched to any gene: 12. CDR3 DNA: TGTGCCAGCAGCCACGGGACTAGCGGGAGGGGAAGGGATTACGAGCAGTACTTC. Encoded protein: CASSHGTSGRGRDYEQYF.

This clonotype appeared a few times. The chain has TRBV20-1 and TRBJ2-3, with 8 nucleotides matching TRBD1. The CDR3 length is 13 residues. Trimming at V came to 6 bases and at J to 2 bases, leaving 4 bases not matched to a gene. CDR1 and CDR2 from the germline V gene are DFQATT and SNEGSKA (reference sequence). In nucleotides, the CDR3 is TGCAGTGCCGAGCAGGGGGCCACAGATACGCAGTATTTT. This codes for CSAEQGATDTQYF.

The chain carries TRBV24-1 and TRBJ2-1, with D perhaps TRBD2 (5 bases). The CDR3 consists of 13 residues. The V gene lost 7 bases and the J gene lost 8 bases, with 14 bases spanning the gap. The germline CDR1 and CDR2 sequences are KGHDR and SFDVKD. The CDR3 here is CATSLEGRDEQFF. DNA for the CDR3: TGTGCCACCAGCCTAGAGGGTAGGGATGAGCAGTTCTTC.

This clonotype was seen a few times. V usage is TRBV18 and J usage is TRBJ2-1; 12 bases line up with TRBD2. The CDR3 totals 16 residues. Per the germline V gene, CDR1 is KGHSH and CDR2 is LQKENI. With V trimmed by 2 bases and J by 8 bases, 7 bases remained unmatched. CDR3 amino acids: CASSPIATSGGDEQFF. The DNA for the CDR3 is TGTGCCAGCTCACCAATTGCGACTAGCGGGGGTGATGAGCAGTTCTTC.

This sequence joins TRBV11-3 and TRBJ2-5; TRBD2 matches 11 bases. The CDR3 extends over 17 amino acids. The germline gives CDR1 SGHNT, CDR2 YENEEA. The trim removed 5 bases at V and 4 bases at J, leaving 12 bases unmatched. CDR3 protein: CASSRLAGGLGLETQYF. The CDR3 nucleotides are TGTGCCAGCAGCCGATTAGCGGGGGGGCTGGGTCTAGAGACCCAGTACTTC.

The V and J genes are TRBV2 and TRBJ2-7, with TRBD1 matching 8 bases. Trimming removed 5 bases from V and 6 bases from J; junction bases left unmatched: 3. Germline V lookup: CDR1 SNHLY, CDR2 FYNNEI. This CDR3 is built from 12 residues. The CDR3 nucleotides read TGTGCCAGCAGTCACAGGGGGATCGAGCAGTACGTC. This gives the protein CASSHRGIEQYV.

The chain is built from TRBV24-1 and TRBJ2-3; D is unclear. The germline gives CDR1 KGHDR, CDR2 SFDVKD. The CDR3 runs 13 residues. V lost 5 bases to trimming and J lost 7 bases, with 12 bases between them. The CDR3 nucleotides are TGTGCCACCAGTGCGTCTGGGGTCAATACGCAGTATTTT. It codes for CATSASGVNTQYF.

This chain links TRBV5-4 with TRBJ2-1; 7 bases fit TRBD2. Per the germline V gene, CDR1 is SGHNT and CDR2 is YYREEE (reference sequence). Trimming took 3 bases from V and 6 from J; bases not matched to a gene: 9. This CDR3 has 15 amino acids. CDR3 region: CASSSLAKGFNEQFF. For the CDR3, the DNA is TGTGCCAGCAGCTCACTAGCGAAGGGATTCAATGAGCAGTTCTTC.

V usage is TRBV28 and J usage is TRBJ2-5, with 10 bases lining up with TRBD1. Losses at the gene ends were 3 bases for V and 5 bases for J; bases not matched to a gene: 12. CDR1 MDHEN and CDR2 SYDVKM come from the germline V gene. CDR3 length: 17 residues. The CDR3 nucleotides read TGTGCCAGCAGTTTCCCCTCGACAGGGGGCCTCGGGGAGACCCAGTACTTC. Its translation is CASSFPSTGGLGETQYF.

The V gene is TRBV5-6, the J gene TRBJ1-5; 8 bases agree with TRBD1. V dropped 4 bases and J dropped 4; count of bases not matched to a gene: 4. CDR3 size: 14 residues. Germline V gene lookup returns CDR1 SGHDT and CDR2 YYEEEE. DNA of the CDR3: TGTGCCAGCAGCCCGGGACAGGCGAATCAGCCCCAGCATTTT. It codes for CASSPGQANQPQHF.

The chain joins TRBV29-1 to TRBJ2-7; TRBD2 agrees at 7 bases. The junction had 8 bases not matched to a gene; V was cut back by 6 bases and J by 6 bases. The CDR3 has 12 residues. Germline CDR1 is SQVTM and CDR2 is ANQGSEA. CDR3 amino acids: CSVRGGPIEQYF. The CDR3 DNA follows: TGCAGCGTCCGGGGAGGGCCGATCGAGCAGTACTTC.